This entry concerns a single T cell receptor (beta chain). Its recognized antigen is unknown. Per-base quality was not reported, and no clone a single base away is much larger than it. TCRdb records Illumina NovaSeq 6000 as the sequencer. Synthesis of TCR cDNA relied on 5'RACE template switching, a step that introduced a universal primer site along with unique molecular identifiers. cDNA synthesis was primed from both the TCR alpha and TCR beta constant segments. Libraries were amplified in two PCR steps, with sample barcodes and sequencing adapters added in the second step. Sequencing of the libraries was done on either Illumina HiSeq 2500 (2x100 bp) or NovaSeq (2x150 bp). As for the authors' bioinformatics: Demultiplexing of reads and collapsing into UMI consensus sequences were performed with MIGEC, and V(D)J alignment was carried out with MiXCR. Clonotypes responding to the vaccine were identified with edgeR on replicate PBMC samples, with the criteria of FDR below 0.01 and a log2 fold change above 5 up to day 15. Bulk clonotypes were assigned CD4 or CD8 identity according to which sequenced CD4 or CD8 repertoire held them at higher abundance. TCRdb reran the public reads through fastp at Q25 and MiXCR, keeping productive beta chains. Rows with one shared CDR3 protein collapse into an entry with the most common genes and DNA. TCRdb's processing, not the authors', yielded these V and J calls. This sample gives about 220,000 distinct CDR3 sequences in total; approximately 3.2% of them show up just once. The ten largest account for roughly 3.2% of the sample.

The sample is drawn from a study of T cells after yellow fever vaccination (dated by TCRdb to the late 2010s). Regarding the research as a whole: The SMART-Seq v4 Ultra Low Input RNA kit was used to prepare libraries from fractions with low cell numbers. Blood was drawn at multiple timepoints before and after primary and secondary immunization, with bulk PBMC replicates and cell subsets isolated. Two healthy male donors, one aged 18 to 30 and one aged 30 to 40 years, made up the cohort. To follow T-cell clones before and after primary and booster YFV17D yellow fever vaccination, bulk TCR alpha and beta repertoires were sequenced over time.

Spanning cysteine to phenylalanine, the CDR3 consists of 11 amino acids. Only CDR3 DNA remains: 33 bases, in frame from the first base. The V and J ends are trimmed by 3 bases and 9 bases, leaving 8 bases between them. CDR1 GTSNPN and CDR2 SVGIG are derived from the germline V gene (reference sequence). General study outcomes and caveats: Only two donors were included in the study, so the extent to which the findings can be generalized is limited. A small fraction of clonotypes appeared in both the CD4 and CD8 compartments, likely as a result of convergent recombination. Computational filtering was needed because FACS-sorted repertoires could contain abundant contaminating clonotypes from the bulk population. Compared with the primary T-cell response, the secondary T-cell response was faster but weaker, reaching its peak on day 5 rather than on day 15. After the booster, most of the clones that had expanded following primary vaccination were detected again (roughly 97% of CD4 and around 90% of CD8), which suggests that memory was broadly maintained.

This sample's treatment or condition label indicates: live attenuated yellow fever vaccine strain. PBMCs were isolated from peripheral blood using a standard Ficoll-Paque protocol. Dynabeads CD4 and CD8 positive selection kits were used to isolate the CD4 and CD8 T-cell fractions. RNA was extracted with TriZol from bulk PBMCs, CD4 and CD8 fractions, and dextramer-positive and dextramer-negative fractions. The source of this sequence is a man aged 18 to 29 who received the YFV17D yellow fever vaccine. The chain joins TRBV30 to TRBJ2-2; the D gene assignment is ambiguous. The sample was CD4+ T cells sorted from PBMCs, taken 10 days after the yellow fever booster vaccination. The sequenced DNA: TGTGCCTGGAGCCCAACCCGGGAGCTGTTTTTT. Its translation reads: CAWSPTRELFF.